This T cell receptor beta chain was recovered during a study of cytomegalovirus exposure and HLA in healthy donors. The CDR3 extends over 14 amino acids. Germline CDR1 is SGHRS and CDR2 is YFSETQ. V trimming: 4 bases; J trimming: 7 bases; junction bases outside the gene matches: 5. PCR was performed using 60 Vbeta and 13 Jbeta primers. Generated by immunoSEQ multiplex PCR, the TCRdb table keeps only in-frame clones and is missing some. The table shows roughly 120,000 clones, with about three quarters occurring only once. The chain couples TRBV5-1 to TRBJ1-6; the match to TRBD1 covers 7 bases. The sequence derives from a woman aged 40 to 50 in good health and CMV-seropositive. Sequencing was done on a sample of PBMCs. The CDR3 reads CASSIDRVNSPLHF. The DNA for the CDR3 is TGCGCCAGCAGCATCGACAGGGTGAATTCACCCCTCCACTTT.